This T cell receptor beta chain is from a study of cytomegalovirus exposure and HLA in healthy donors. The germline V and J ends were trimmed by 2 bases and 2 bases, with 15 bases remaining between them. In germline, CDR1 is MNHNY, CDR2 SVGAGI (reference sequence). The CDR3 runs to 16 residues. This clone was picked up a small number of times. Primers: 60 Vbeta forward and 13 Jbeta reverse. TCRdb keeps only in-frame clones here, not all; method: immunoSEQ multiplex PCR. The table records tens of thousands of clones, around 64% of them present only once. The receptor comes from a human donor in good health. The genes are TRBV6-6 and TRBJ1-1; TRBD1 is a possible D gene (5 bases). The sequencing input was PBMCs. CDR3 DNA: TGTGCCAGCAGTTACGGCGGGACGGGACGAAACACTGAAGCTTTCTTT. This sequence encodes CASSYGGTGRNTEAFF.